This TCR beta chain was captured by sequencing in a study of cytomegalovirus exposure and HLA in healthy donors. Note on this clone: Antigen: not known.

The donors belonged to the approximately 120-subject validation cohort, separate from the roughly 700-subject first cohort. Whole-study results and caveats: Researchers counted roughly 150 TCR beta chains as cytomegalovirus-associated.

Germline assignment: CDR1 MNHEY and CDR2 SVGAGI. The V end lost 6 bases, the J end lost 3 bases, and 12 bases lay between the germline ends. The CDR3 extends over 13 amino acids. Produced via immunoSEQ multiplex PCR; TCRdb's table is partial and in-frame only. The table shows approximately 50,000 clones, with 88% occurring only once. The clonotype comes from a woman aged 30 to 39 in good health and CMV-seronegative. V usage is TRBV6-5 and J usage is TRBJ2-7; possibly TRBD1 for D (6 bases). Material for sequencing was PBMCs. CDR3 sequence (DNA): TGTGCCAGCAGCAGGGGCAGTGACTACGAGCAGTACTTC. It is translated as CASSRGSDYEQYF.